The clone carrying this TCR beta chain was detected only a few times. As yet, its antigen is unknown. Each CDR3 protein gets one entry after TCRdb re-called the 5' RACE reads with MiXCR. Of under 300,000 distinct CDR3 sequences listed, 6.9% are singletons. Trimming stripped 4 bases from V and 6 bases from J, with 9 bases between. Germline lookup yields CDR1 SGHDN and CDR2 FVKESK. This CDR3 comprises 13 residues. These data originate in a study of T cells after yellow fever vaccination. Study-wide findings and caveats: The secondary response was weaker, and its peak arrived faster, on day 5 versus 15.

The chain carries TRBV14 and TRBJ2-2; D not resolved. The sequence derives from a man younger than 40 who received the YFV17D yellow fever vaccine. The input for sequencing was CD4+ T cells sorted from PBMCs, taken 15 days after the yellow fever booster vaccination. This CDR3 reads CASSPLGPGELFF. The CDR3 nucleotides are TGTGCCAGCAGCCCGTTAGGGCCCGGGGAGCTGTTTTTT.